Below, 10 T cell receptor beta chains from the same sample are listed, as sequenced in a study of early T cells in non-severe SARS-CoV-2 infection. TCRdb re-called the 5' RACE reads through MiXCR, storing one row per CDR3 protein. The repertoire holds 55,000 to 75,000 distinct CDR3 sequences, with approximately 12% as singletons. Sequencing was done on a sample of whole blood. These receptors originate from an adult who was a healthcare worker with PCR-confirmed SARS-CoV-2 infection or an uninfected control (not recorded which).

The chain is built from TRBV3-1 and TRBJ1-1; 8 bases are a match to TRBD1. Germline V gives CDR1 LGHDT, CDR2 YNNKEL (reference sequence). The CDR3 is 13 amino acids. J was trimmed by 8 bases and V by 6 bases; bases with no gene match: 8. CDR3 nucleotides: TGTGCCAGCAGACACGGACAGGGCATCGAAGCTTTCTTT. Encoded protein: CASRHGQGIEAFF. The full variable domain, completed using reference TRBV3-1 and TRBJ1-1, is DTAVSQTPKYLVTQMGNDKSIKCEQNLGHDTMYWYKQDSKKFLKIMFSYNNKELIINETVPNRFSPKSPDKAHLNLHINSLELGDSAVYFCASRHGQGIEAFFGQGTRLTVV.

This clonotype was recorded many times. V and J are TRBV7-2 and TRBJ2-1, with D uncertain. Germline V gene lookup returns CDR1 SGHTA and CDR2 FQGNSA. CDR3 length equals 13 residues. The V and J ends lost 7 bases and 0 bases respectively, with 7 bases between them. The CDR3 DNA is TGTGCCAGCATCCCGTACTCCTACAATGAGCAGTTCTTC. It encodes CASIPYSYNEQFF. Full variable domain (rest looked up from reference TRBV7-2 and TRBJ2-1): GAGVSQSPSNKVTEKGKDVELRCDPISGHTALYWYRQSLGQGLEFLIYFQGNSAPDKSGLPSDRFSAERTGGSVSTLTIQRTQQEDSAVYLCASIPYSYNEQFFGPGTRLTVL.

This clonotype has at least ten counts. The V gene is TRBV12-3 or TRBV12-4, the J gene TRBJ2-1, with D unclear. The CDR3 has 13 residues. V was clipped by 1 base and J by 9 bases, with 10 bases between them. In DNA, the CDR3 is TGTGCCAGCAGTTTAGTCTCTGACTCTGAGCAGTTCTTC. Amino acids: CASSLVSDSEQFF.

V usage is TRBV28 and J usage is TRBJ2-7, with a tentative D call TRBD1 (6 bases). This CDR3 is built from 14 residues. Trimming removed 7 bases at V and 4 bases at J, with 17 bases between. The germline CDR1 and CDR2 sequences are MDHEN and SYDVKM. This chain's CDR3 is CASTNTGTSYEQYF. The CDR3 DNA is TGTGCCAGCACCAATACCGGGACATCATACGAGCAGTACTTC.

This clonotype was found many times. The gene calls are TRBV9 and TRBJ1-3; D is uncertain. Trimming took off 4 bases at V and 4 bases at J, with 9 bases between the two ends. This CDR3 has 13 amino acids. Germline CDR1 SGDLS, CDR2 YYNGEE. The CDR3 is CASSPRHGNTIYF. CDR3 in DNA: TGTGCCAGCAGCCCTCGACACGGAAACACCATATATTTT. The whole variable domain, remainder taken from reference TRBV9 and TRBJ1-3, is DSGVTQTPKHLITATGQRVTLRCSPRSGDLSVYWYQQSLDQGLQFLIQYYNGEERAKGNILERFSAQQFPDLHSELNLSSLELGDSALYFCASSPRHGNTIYFGEGSWLTVV.

This clonotype came up many times. The V and J genes are TRBV12-3 or TRBV12-4 and TRBJ1-2, with 7 bases fitting TRBD1. The ends lost 5 bases at V and 3 bases at J; junction bases unmatched: 6. This CDR3 contains 14 residues. The CDR3 sequence: CASSRDRADYGYTF. In nucleotides, the CDR3 is TGTGCCAGCAGTAGAGACAGGGCGGACTATGGCTACACCTTC.

This clonotype was seen at least ten times. This chain joins TRBV4-2 and TRBJ1-2; 9 bases are shared with TRBD1. J lost 1 base, V lost 3 bases, and 3 bases had no gene match. In germline, CDR1 is LGHNA, CDR2 YNFKEQ. The CDR3 is 15 residues long. The CDR3, as DNA: TGTGCCAGCAGCCAGGGGACAGGGAATAACTATGGCTACACCTTC. Translating it yields CASSQGTGNNYGYTF.

This clonotype was recorded many times. The rearrangement links TRBV7-2 to TRBJ2-7; 7 bases fit TRBD1. The CDR3 has 13 amino acids. Germline V gene sequence: CDR1 SGHTA, CDR2 FQGNSA. V lost 7 bases, J lost 4 bases, and 7 bases stayed unmatched. Here the CDR3 reads CASTYRGRYEQYF. CDR3 in DNA: TGTGCCAGCACCTACAGGGGTCGGTACGAGCAGTACTTC.

This rearrangement joins TRBV28 to TRBJ2-7, with D perhaps TRBD1 (6 bases). CDR1 and CDR2 (germline): MDHEN, SYDVKM. Trimming pared 7 bases from V and 0 bases from J, leaving 13 bases between. This CDR3 has 14 residues. The CDR3 protein is CASIHQGSSYEQYF. The CDR3 DNA follows: TGTGCCAGCATACACCAGGGGAGCTCCTACGAGCAGTACTTC.

Ten or more counts support this clonotype. The rearrangement links TRBV5-1 to TRBJ2-7; 9 bases align to TRBD1. V trimming: 3 bases; J trimming: 2 bases; junction bases outside the gene matches: 6. This CDR3 contains 15 residues. In germline, CDR1 is SGHRS, CDR2 YFSETQ. The CDR3 loop reads CASSWGQGLPYEQYF. CDR3 nucleotide sequence: TGCGCCAGCAGCTGGGGACAGGGTCTCCCCTACGAGCAGTACTTC.